This T cell receptor (beta chain) was sequenced during a study of cytotoxic CD8 clonotypes in ibrutinib-treated CLL. V shed 7 bases and J shed 4 bases, with 6 bases lying between them. CDR3 length equals 11 residues. Germline V gives CDR1 MGHRA, CDR2 YSYEKL. Assay used: immunoSEQ multiplex PCR; TCRdb lists only in-frame clones, some missing. The sample comprises more than 300,000 clones, just under 80% of which are singletons, and over 5% rests with the top ten. The chain has TRBV4-1 and TRBJ2-3; the D is unclear. This specimen was PBMCs, taken before ibrutinib treatment. This receptor was identified in a human donor with chronic lymphocytic leukemia. In DNA form, the CDR3 reads TGCGCCAGCATGTGGGCAGATACGCAGTATTTT. Protein: CASMWADTQYF.